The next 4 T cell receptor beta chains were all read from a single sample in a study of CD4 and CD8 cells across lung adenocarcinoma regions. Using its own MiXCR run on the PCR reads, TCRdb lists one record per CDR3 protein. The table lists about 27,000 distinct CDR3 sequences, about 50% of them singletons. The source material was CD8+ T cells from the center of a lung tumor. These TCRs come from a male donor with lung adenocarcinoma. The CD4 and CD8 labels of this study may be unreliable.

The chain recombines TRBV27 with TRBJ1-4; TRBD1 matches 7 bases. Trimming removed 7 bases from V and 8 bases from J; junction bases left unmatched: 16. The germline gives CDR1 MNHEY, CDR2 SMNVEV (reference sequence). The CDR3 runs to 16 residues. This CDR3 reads CASTTDPRTGREKLFF. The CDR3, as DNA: TGTGCCAGCACCACCGACCCCCGGACAGGAAGGGAAAAACTGTTTTTT.

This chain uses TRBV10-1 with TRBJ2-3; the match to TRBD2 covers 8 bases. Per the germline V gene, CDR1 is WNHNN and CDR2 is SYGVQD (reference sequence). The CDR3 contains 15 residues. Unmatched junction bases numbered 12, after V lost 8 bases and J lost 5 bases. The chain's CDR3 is CASGAGGRAKDTQYF. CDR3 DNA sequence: TGCGCCAGCGGGGCGGGGGGCCGAGCCAAAGATACGCAGTATTTT.

The DNA of the CDR3 is TGTGCCACCAGAAGTAAAAAACAGGGACTATTCAATCAGCCCCAGCATTTT. It translates to CATRSKKQGLFNQPQHF. The chain links TRBV15 to TRBJ1-5; a weak D match, TRBD1 (6 bases). The ends were cut back, 6 bases at V and 3 bases at J, with 21 bases in the middle. The CDR3 covers 17 residues. CDR1 LNHNV and CDR2 YYDKDF come from the germline V gene (reference sequence).

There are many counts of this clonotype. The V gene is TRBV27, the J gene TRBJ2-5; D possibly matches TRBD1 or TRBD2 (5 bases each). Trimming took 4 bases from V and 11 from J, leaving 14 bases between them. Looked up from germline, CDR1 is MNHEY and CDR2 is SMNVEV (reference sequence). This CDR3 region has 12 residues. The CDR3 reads CASSSPGTGQYF. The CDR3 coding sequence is TGTGCCAGCAGTTCACCCGGGACCGGGCAGTACTTC.